These 21 T cell receptor beta chains were sequenced from one sample in a study of T cell changes during pregnancy in multiple sclerosis. The table came from immunoSEQ multiplex PCR; TCRdb's copy has only in-frame clones and leaves some out. The sample lists some 61,000 clones; about 90% were seen once. Sequencing used peripheral blood, obtained in the second trimester of pregnancy. The source of these receptors is a female donor with multiple sclerosis, enrolled in a pregnancy study.

J is TRBJ2-7 and V is TRBV7-3; perhaps TRBD2 as D (5 bases). Germline V gene sequence: CDR1 SGHTA, CDR2 FQGTGA. The CDR3 is 16 residues long. The germline V and J ends were trimmed by 2 bases and 7 bases, with 21 bases remaining between them. The CDR3 nucleotides read TGTGCCAGCAGCTTAGGGCCAACCGGGATTCTGGGGGAGCAGTACTTC. As protein: CASSLGPTGILGEQYF.

The V and J genes are TRBV13 and TRBJ1-5; perhaps TRBD1 as D (5 bases). Germline loops: CDR1 PRHDT, CDR2 FYEKMQ (reference sequence). The V end was cut by 5 bases, the J end by 2 bases, with 13 bases between. This CDR3 is built from 15 residues. This CDR3 reads CASSNRKLGNQPQHF. The CDR3 DNA is TGTGCCAGCAGCAACAGGAAATTGGGCAATCAGCCCCAGCATTTT.

This chain links TRBV19 with TRBJ2-5; 12 bases line up with TRBD1. Germline-derived CDR1 and CDR2 are LNHDA and SQIVND (reference sequence). With V trimmed by 2 bases and J by 5 bases, 9 bases remained unmatched. The CDR3 is made up of 17 amino acids. The CDR3 here is CASSISGTGGALETQYF. As DNA, the CDR3 is TGTGCCAGTAGTATATCCGGGACAGGGGGCGCACTGGAGACCCAGTACTTC.

This chain connects TRBV30 to TRBJ1-4, with D hard to call. Deletions cut 3 bases from V and 0 bases from J, with 17 bases between. CDR1 is GTSNPN and CDR2 is SVGIG in the germline V gene (reference sequence). The CDR3 runs 17 residues. The CDR3 nucleotides read TGTGCCTGGAGACCGCTCTACCGGGGAGCAACTAATGAAAAACTGTTTTTT. Translation: CAWRPLYRGATNEKLFF.

This clone is termed medium-sized. The chain uses TRBV27 and TRBJ1-2; 10 nucleotides line up with TRBD1. The CDR3 has 15 amino acids. The V and J ends lost 6 bases and 8 bases, in that order; junction bases with no gene match: 12. Germline CDR1 MNHEY, CDR2 SMNVEV (reference sequence). The CDR3 sequence is CASSKTGQGRRGYTF. CDR3 coding DNA: TGTGCCAGCAGCAAAACGGGACAGGGGAGACGAGGCTACACCTTC.

The chain couples TRBV4-3 to TRBJ2-2; 8 bases align to TRBD1. Trimming took 0 bases from V and 9 from J; bases not matched to a gene: 9. The CDR3 sequence is 16 residues long. Germline lookup yields CDR1 LGHNA and CDR2 YSLEER. In DNA form, the CDR3 reads TGCGCCAGCAGCCAAGAAGTATCAGGGGGCCTAAGGGAGCTGTTTTTT. Translating it yields CASSQEVSGGLRELFF.

This rearrangement joins TRBV30 to TRBJ1-2; D might be TRBD1 (5 bases). The CDR3 has 13 amino acids. V was trimmed by 4 bases and J by 3 bases, leaving 12 bases between them. CDR1 and CDR2 from the germline V gene are GTSNPN and SVGIG (reference sequence). The CDR3: CAWKAGRDYGYTF. Written as DNA, the CDR3 is TGTGCCTGGAAGGCAGGGAGGGACTATGGCTACACCTTC.

This clone was found once. The chain recombines TRBV5-6 with TRBJ2-3, with unresolved D. Germline V gives CDR1 SGHDT, CDR2 YYEEEE. V shed 4 bases and J shed 2 bases, with 20 bases lying between them. The CDR3 extends over 17 amino acids. CDR3 protein: CASSAPGSLRVTDTQYF. For the CDR3, the DNA is TGTGCCAGCAGCGCCCCCGGGTCTCTCCGGGTCACAGATACGCAGTATTTT.

V usage is TRBV19 and J usage is TRBJ1-2; D might be TRBD1 (5 bases). Trimming cost V 5 bases and J 6 bases, with 10 bases left between them. The CDR3 loop spans 12 amino acids. From germline, CDR1 is LNHDA and CDR2 SQIVND (reference sequence). The CDR3 coding sequence is TGTGCCAGTAGTGACAGAGTTCATGGCTACACCTTC. Translating it yields CASSDRVHGYTF.

The J gene is TRBJ2-5, the V gene TRBV13; tentatively, D is TRBD2 (5 bases). V lost 5 bases and J 5 bases, leaving 15 bases between the germline ends. This CDR3 has 14 residues. In germline, CDR1 is PRHDT, CDR2 FYEKMQ (reference sequence). The CDR3 coding sequence is TGTGCCAGCAGCCATACTAGTCTCGTGGAGACCCAGTACTTC. Translating gives CASSHTSLVETQYF.

The genes are TRBV15 and TRBJ1-5, with D possibly being TRBD1 (6 bases). The V and J ends lost 0 bases and 6 bases respectively, with 15 bases between them. Germline assignment: CDR1 LNHNV and CDR2 YYDKDF (reference sequence). The CDR3 has 16 amino acids. The CDR3 spells CATSRDKNRDGQPQHF. The CDR3 DNA follows: TGTGCCACCAGCAGAGATAAGAACAGGGACGGTCAGCCCCAGCATTTT.

The chain links TRBV6-5 to TRBJ1-4; a possible D gene is TRBD1 (5 bases). The CDR3 contains 16 residues. V was cut by 0 bases and J by 8 bases, with 16 bases left in between. Looked up from germline, CDR1 is MNHEY and CDR2 is SVGAGI. The CDR3 bases are TGTGCCAGCAGTTACTCAGGCAGGGAAGTTGGAGAAAAACTGTTTTTT. It yields the protein CASSYSGREVGEKLFF.

The chain combines TRBV7-9 with TRBJ1-1; 8 nucleotides align to TRBD1. This CDR3 region has 14 residues. CDR1 and CDR2 from the germline V gene are SEHNR and FQNEAQ (reference sequence). V lost 2 bases and J lost 9; bases outside the gene matches: 8. The CDR3 DNA is TGTGCCAGCAGCTTACTCCCCAGGGGGCAGAAAGCTTTCTTT. It is translated as CASSLLPRGQKAFF.

Details on this clone: Mismatch with germline at one junction end may stem from a read error. The rearrangement joins TRBV27 to TRBJ2-5, with D possibly called TRBD1 or TRBD2 (7 bases each). This CDR3 has 15 residues. Per germline, CDR1 MNHEY and CDR2 SMNVEV (reference sequence). The CDR3, as DNA: TGTACCAGCAGGGGGGGTTGGACTTTACAAGAGACCCAGTACTTC. It specifies CTSRGGWTLQETQYF.

This clone was found a few times. The V gene is TRBV14, the J gene TRBJ1-5; D call uncertain. Germline values: CDR1 SGHDN, CDR2 FVKESK. The CDR3 extends over 13 amino acids. Trimming removed 1 base from V and 6 bases from J, with 7 bases in between. Written as DNA, the CDR3 is TGTGCCAGCAGCCAAGGATTGAGTCAGCCCCAGCATTTT. Translated, it gives CASSQGLSQPQHF.

The chain links TRBV7-9 to TRBJ1-1; a weak D match, TRBD1 (5 bases). Germline CDR1 and CDR2: SEHNR and FQNEAQ (reference sequence). CDR3 length equals 10 residues. Trimming shortened V by 5 bases and J by 8 bases, and 6 bases separated the two germline ends. The DNA for the CDR3 is TGTGCCAGCAGCCGACAGGAAGCTTTCTTT. Protein: CASSRQEAFF.

This rearrangement joins TRBV6-1 to TRBJ2-7; 8 bases fit TRBD2. The CDR3 contains 15 residues. Germline V gives CDR1 MNHNS, CDR2 SASEGT. The V gene end was trimmed by 7 bases and the J gene end by 1 base; junction bases not matched to a gene: 9. CDR3 protein: CASNHEVAGSYEQYF. CDR3 in DNA: TGTGCCAGCAACCACGAGGTAGCGGGGTCCTACGAGCAGTACTTC.

The chain carries TRBV5-4 and TRBJ2-1; 8 positions match TRBD2. The germline V gene has CDR1 SGHNT and CDR2 YYREEE (reference sequence). The CDR3 is 15 residues long. V trimming: 10 bases; J trimming: 7 bases; junction bases outside the gene matches: 16. As DNA, the CDR3 is TGTGCCTCCCTCCCCGGCGGGGGGATTGGGAATGAGCAGTTCTTC. Its translation: CASLPGGGIGNEQFF.

The chain couples TRBV27 to TRBJ1-1; D ambiguous. V lost 2 bases, J lost 1 base, and 8 bases lay in between. Looked up from germline, CDR1 is MNHEY and CDR2 is SMNVEV (reference sequence). There are 14 residues in the CDR3. The CDR3 DNA reads as TGTGCCAGCAGTTTAATCTGGGCGAACACTGAAGCTTTCTTT. Translated, it gives CASSLIWANTEAFF.

The rearrangement links TRBV20-1 to TRBJ2-7, with 7 bases aligning to TRBD1. This CDR3 spans 11 amino acids. The germline CDR1 and CDR2 sequences are DFQATT and SNEGSKA (reference sequence). The CDR3 DNA reads as TGCAGGGGGCAGGGGGCCTACGAGCAGTACTTC. Its translation: CRGQGAYEQYF.

The chain combines TRBV10-3 with TRBJ1-1; D possibly corresponds to TRBD1 (5 bases). The CDR3 is 12 amino acids. Germline V gene sequence: CDR1 ENHRY, CDR2 SYGVKD. The V end was cut by 3 bases, the J end by 3 bases, with 5 bases between. This CDR3 reads CAISDRDTEAFF. In DNA, the CDR3 is TGTGCCATCAGTGACAGGGACACTGAAGCTTTCTTT.